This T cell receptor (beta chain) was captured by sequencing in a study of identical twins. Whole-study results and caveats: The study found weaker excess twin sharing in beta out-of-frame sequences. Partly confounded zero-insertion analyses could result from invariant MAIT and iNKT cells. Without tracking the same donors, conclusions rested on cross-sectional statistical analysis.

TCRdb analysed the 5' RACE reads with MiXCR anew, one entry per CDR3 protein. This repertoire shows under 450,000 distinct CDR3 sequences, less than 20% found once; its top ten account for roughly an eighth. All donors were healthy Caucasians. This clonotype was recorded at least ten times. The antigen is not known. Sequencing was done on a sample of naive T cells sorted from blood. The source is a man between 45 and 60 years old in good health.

The CDR3 spells CASTWGGEQFF. For the CDR3, the DNA is TGTGCCAGCACGTGGGGGGGTGAGCAGTTCTTC. The chain links TRBV12-3 or TRBV12-4 to TRBJ2-1, with TRBD2 matching 7 bases. V lost 7 bases and J lost 9; bases outside the gene matches: 3. This CDR3 contains 11 residues.